A single sample is the source of the 28 T cell receptor beta chains below, sequenced in a study of blood T cell repertoires in COVID-19. Clones were read by immunoSEQ multiplex PCR, and TCRdb kept only the in-frame ones, dropping some. This table has tens of thousands of clones, approximately 91% appearing once. Sequenced sample: peripheral blood. The receptors stem from a woman of 80 years or more with acute or convalescent COVID-19.

This chain joins TRBV7-9 and TRBJ2-1; TRBD1 might be the D (6 bases). The CDR3 length is 15 residues. Germline-derived CDR1 and CDR2 are SEHNR and FQNEAQ (reference sequence). The germline V and J ends were trimmed by 1 base and 0 bases, with 7 bases remaining between them. The CDR3 bases are TGTGCCAGCAGCTTAGAGGGGGACTCCTACAATGAGCAGTTCTTC. Amino acids: CASSLEGDSYNEQFF.

This chain uses TRBV6-7 with TRBJ1-1, with a possible D match to TRBD1 (6 bases). TRBV6-7 counts as an open reading frame of uncertain function. This CDR3 is 13 amino acids long. V lost 8 bases to trimming and J lost 2 bases, with 12 bases between them. CDR3 nucleotides: TGTGCCAGCGGCGGGGGGCCCAACACTGAAGCTTTCTTT. Protein: CASGGGPNTEAFF.

This clone has just a few counts. This rearrangement joins TRBV15 to TRBJ2-7; D might be TRBD2 (5 bases). In germline, CDR1 is LNHNV, CDR2 YYDKDF (reference sequence). V lost 1 base and J lost 6, with 13 bases in between. The CDR3 length is 14 residues. This chain's CDR3 is CATSRGGAGGEQYF. DNA for the CDR3: TGTGCCACCAGCAGAGGAGGCGCCGGAGGCGAGCAGTACTTC.

The chain joins TRBV5-1 to TRBJ2-5; 11 nucleotides match TRBD1. Germline assignment: CDR1 SGHRS and CDR2 YFSETQ. CDR3 size: 14 residues. J gave up 1 base and V 6 bases, and 2 bases lay outside the gene matches. CDR3 amino acids: CASTGTGGQETQYF. Written as DNA, the CDR3 is TGCGCCAGCACCGGGACAGGGGGCCAAGAGACCCAGTACTTC.

This clone is deemed medium-sized. Other DNA sequences within the sample encode an identical CDR3. V is TRBV2 and J is TRBJ1-6; weak D call: TRBD1 (5 bases). This CDR3 comprises 14 residues. Deletions cut 0 bases from V and 6 bases from J, with 6 bases between. In germline, CDR1 is SNHLY, CDR2 FYNNEI. CDR3 bases: TGTGCCAGCAGTGAAGCCAGGGTTAATTCACCCCTCCACTTT. This gives the protein CASSEARVNSPLHF.

The J gene is TRBJ2-3, the V gene TRBV11-2; D is unresolved. This CDR3 has 13 residues. The V and J ends lost 5 bases and 5 bases respectively, with 11 bases between them. Germline loops: CDR1 SGHAT, CDR2 FQNNGV. This CDR3 is CASSPTPGDTQYF. CDR3 nucleotides: TGTGCCAGCAGCCCGACCCCGGGAGATACGCAGTATTTT.

The chain combines TRBV14 with TRBJ1-1; perhaps TRBD1 as D (6 bases). CDR1 and CDR2 (germline): SGHDN, FVKESK. The ends were cut back, 0 bases at V and 3 bases at J, with 14 bases in the middle. The CDR3 extends over 16 amino acids. CDR3 sequence (DNA): TGTGCCAGCAGCCAAGATCGAGGACAGATGTACACTGAAGCTTTCTTT. It yields the protein CASSQDRGQMYTEAFF.

The gene calls are TRBV6-5 and TRBJ2-1; D possibly corresponds to TRBD2 (5 bases). CDR3 length equals 15 residues. V lost 4 bases, J lost 5 bases, and 15 bases lay in between. Germline V CDR1 and CDR2: MNHEY, SVGAGI. CDR3 in DNA: TGTGCCAGCAGTTCTGGTTTGTGGACTGACAATGAGCAGTTCTTC. Protein product: CASSSGLWTDNEQFF.

The rearrangement joins TRBV19 to TRBJ1-6; D unclear. Germline loops: CDR1 LNHDA, CDR2 SQIVND (reference sequence). The germline V and J ends were trimmed by 5 bases and 14 bases, with 13 bases remaining between them. The CDR3 loop spans 12 amino acids. CDR3 region: CASSSRGAALHF. The CDR3 nucleotides read TGTGCCAGTAGTTCCCGGGGAGCGGCCCTCCACTTT.

This clone came up once. V is TRBV11-2 and J is TRBJ2-3, with 7 bases matching TRBD2. The CDR3 loop spans 16 amino acids. V gave up 3 bases and J gave up 0 bases; unmatched junction bases: 6. The germline CDR1 and CDR2 sequences are SGHAT and FQNNGV. The CDR3 here is CASSLGGAGSTDTQYF. CDR3 DNA: TGTGCCAGCAGCTTGGGGGGAGCGGGGAGCACAGATACGCAGTATTTT.

The V and J genes are TRBV4-1 and TRBJ1-2; D gene ambiguous. The V and J ends lost 1 base and 8 bases respectively, with 17 bases between them. The CDR3 covers 15 residues. Germline V gives CDR1 MGHRA, CDR2 YSYEKL. The CDR3 sequence is CASSQAEFQLHGYTF. CDR3 bases: TGCGCCAGCAGCCAAGCGGAGTTTCAATTACACGGCTACACCTTC.

The chain has TRBV5-4 and TRBJ2-1; 9 bases fit TRBD1. Germline V gene sequence: CDR1 SGHNT, CDR2 YYREEE (reference sequence). The CDR3 totals 15 residues. V dropped 3 bases and J dropped 1; count of bases not matched to a gene: 2. CDR3 nucleotides: TGTGCCAGCAGCTCGGACAGGGGATCCTACAATGAGCAGTTCTTC. It codes for CASSSDRGSYNEQFF.

This clone appeared once. The V call is TRBV13, the J call TRBJ2-2; 12 positions agree with TRBD2. The V gene's germline CDR1 is PRHDT and CDR2 FYEKMQ (reference sequence). This CDR3 is 17 amino acids long. Germline trimming cut 5 bases from V and 6 bases from J; bases unmatched to any gene: 10. CDR3 residues: CASSLRLAGAGAGELFF. DNA for the CDR3: TGTGCCAGCAGCCTCCGACTAGCGGGGGCGGGGGCCGGGGAGCTGTTTTTT.

The chain joins TRBV5-4 to TRBJ1-6; TRBD1 agrees at 8 bases. The CDR3 loop spans 16 amino acids. The germline gives CDR1 SGHNT, CDR2 YYREEE (reference sequence). The V and J ends lost 1 base and 8 bases, in that order; junction bases with no gene match: 8. As DNA, the CDR3 is TGTGCCAGCAGCTTGCGTTGGGGGGACAGGTATTCACCCCTCCACTTT. Protein product: CASSLRWGDRYSPLHF.

The chain uses TRBV6-5 and TRBJ2-1; 7 nucleotides line up with TRBD1. Germline CDR1 is MNHEY and CDR2 is SVGAGI. CDR3 size: 15 residues. Trimming took 6 bases from V and 3 from J; bases not matched to a gene: 8. The CDR3: CASSSAGTDYNEQFF. The CDR3, as DNA: TGTGCCAGCAGCTCCGCCGGGACAGACTACAATGAGCAGTTCTTC.

This clone was recorded once. The rearrangement joins TRBV5-4 to TRBJ1-1, with 7 bases aligning to TRBD1. Germline CDR1 is SGHNT and CDR2 is YYREEE (reference sequence). There are 14 residues in the CDR3. Trimming removed 3 bases from V and 6 bases from J; junction bases left unmatched: 8. The CDR3 reads CASSSKNRGAEAFF. CDR3 DNA sequence: TGTGCCAGCAGCTCGAAAAACAGGGGCGCTGAAGCTTTCTTT.

This chain joins TRBV7-2 and TRBJ1-5; D might be TRBD1 (6 bases). The CDR3 runs to 15 residues. Germline V gene lookup returns CDR1 SGHTA and CDR2 FQGNSA. With 5 bases removed from V and 5 bases from J, the gap between germline ends came to 16 bases. The CDR3 protein is CASSPNRDVYQPQHF. As DNA, the CDR3 is TGTGCCAGCAGCCCGAACAGGGATGTTTATCAGCCCCAGCATTTT. Full variable domain (remainder filled in from reference TRBV7-2 and TRBJ1-5): GAGVSQSPSNKVTEKGKDVELRCDPISGHTALYWYRQSLGQGLEFLIYFQGNSAPDKSGLPSDRFSAERTGGSVSTLTIQRTQQEDSAVYLCASSPNRDVYQPQHFGDGTRLSIL.

CDR3 sequence: CASSYWQINRGELFF. The CDR3 nucleotides are TGTGCCAGCAGTTACTGGCAGATCAATCGCGGGGAGCTGTTTTTT. This rearrangement joins TRBV6-5 to TRBJ2-2; no reliable D call. The CDR3 is 15 amino acids. Germline lookup yields CDR1 MNHEY and CDR2 SVGAGI. V was shortened by 1 base and J by 7 bases, with 13 bases between the two germline ends.

The J gene is TRBJ2-1, the V gene TRBV13; 8 nucleotides agree with TRBD1. J was trimmed by 7 bases and V by 5 bases; bases with no gene match: 4. The V gene's germline CDR1 is PRHDT and CDR2 FYEKMQ (reference sequence). The CDR3 consists of 13 residues. CDR3 sequence: CASSVRGQNEQFF. The CDR3 bases are TGTGCCAGCAGCGTCAGGGGGCAGAATGAGCAGTTCTTC.

This chain links TRBV15 with TRBJ2-3; possible D gene TRBD2, 5 bases. V lost 5 bases and J 4 bases, leaving 7 bases between the germline ends. The length of the CDR3 is 12 residues. The germline CDR1 and CDR2 sequences are LNHNV and YYDKDF (reference sequence). CDR3 protein: CATSWGADTQYF. The CDR3 DNA sequence: TGTGCCACCAGCTGGGGAGCAGATACGCAGTATTTT.

This clone has a handful of counts. The chain links TRBV2 to TRBJ2-7; TRBD1 aligns across 10 bases. This CDR3 has 14 residues. V lost 6 bases to trimming and J lost 3 bases; unmatched junction nucleotides: 5. Germline lookup yields CDR1 SNHLY and CDR2 FYNNEI. CDR3 nucleotides: TGTGCCAGCAGACCCGGGACAGGGGACTACGAGCAGTACTTC. Protein product: CASRPGTGDYEQYF.

The J gene is TRBJ2-7, the V gene TRBV6-1, with 7 bases that match TRBD1. Germline CDR1 reads MNHNS; CDR2 reads SASEGT. After removal of 3 bases from V and 3 bases from J, the junction contained 11 bases not matched to a gene. The CDR3 is 16 amino acids. The CDR3 spells CASSERSGTEGYEQYF. The DNA for the CDR3 is TGTGCCAGCAGTGAGAGGTCCGGGACAGAGGGCTACGAGCAGTACTTC.

The gene calls are TRBV27 and TRBJ1-2; no clear D. The length of the CDR3 is 14 residues. Trimming shortened V by 0 bases and J by 8 bases, and 13 bases separated the two germline ends. CDR1 is MNHEY and CDR2 is SMNVEV in the germline V gene (reference sequence). As DNA, the CDR3 is TGTGCCAGCAGTTTATCAGTGAGGACTGGAGGCTACACCTTC. Translated, it gives CASSLSVRTGGYTF.

The rearrangement joins TRBV19 to TRBJ2-3, with a weak D call TRBD1 (6 bases). The CDR3 sequence is 16 residues long. From germline, CDR1 is LNHDA and CDR2 SQIVND (reference sequence). Between the trimmed V and J ends, which lost 6 bases and 0 bases, there was a span of 16 bases. The CDR3 sequence is CASRDSPARSTDTQYF. Here the CDR3 DNA reads TGTGCCAGTAGGGACAGCCCTGCCCGGAGCACAGATACGCAGTATTTT.

The sample holds a few counts of this clone. V usage is TRBV4-2 and J usage is TRBJ1-2; D ambiguous. V was cut by 6 bases and J by 4 bases, with 15 bases left in between. CDR3 length equals 14 residues. Germline values: CDR1 LGHNA, CDR2 YNFKEQ. The CDR3 loop reads CASRDLGPSYGYTF. In nucleotides, the CDR3 is TGTGCCAGCAGGGACTTAGGTCCCAGCTATGGCTACACCTTC.

CDR3 sequence: CASSYGTGNYGYTF. CDR3 nucleotides: TGTGCCAGCAGTTACGGGACAGGGAACTATGGCTACACCTTC. This chain links TRBV6-6 with TRBJ1-2; TRBD1 matches at 9 bases. The V gene end was trimmed by 2 bases and the J gene end by 2 bases; junction bases not matched to a gene: 0. This CDR3 has 14 residues. Germline V gene sequence: CDR1 MNHNY, CDR2 SVGAGI (reference sequence).

The chain is built from TRBV7-2 and TRBJ2-1; tentative D call: TRBD2 (6 bases). Germline V gene data show CDR1 as SGHTA and CDR2 as FQGNSA. This CDR3 contains 13 residues. V dropped 0 bases and J dropped 8 bases, with 8 bases sitting between them. CDR3 sequence reads: CASSLAWGDEQFF. CDR3 nucleotide sequence: TGTGCCAGCAGCTTAGCTTGGGGGGATGAGCAGTTCTTC. Complete variable domain (other parts from reference TRBV7-2 and TRBJ2-1): GAGVSQSPSNKVTEKGKDVELRCDPISGHTALYWYRQSLGQGLEFLIYFQGNSAPDKSGLPSDRFSAERTGGSVSTLTIQRTQQEDSAVYLCASSLAWGDEQFFGPGTRLTVL.

This clone has more than one count but fewer than ten. V is TRBV2 and J is TRBJ2-7; D perhaps matches TRBD2 (6 bases). Germline-derived CDR1 and CDR2 are SNHLY and FYNNEI. This CDR3 is 17 amino acids long. The V end lost 3 bases, the J end lost 6 bases, and 24 bases lay between the germline ends. The CDR3 loop is CASSDWVAGQTFSEQYF. As DNA, the CDR3 is TGTGCCAGCAGTGACTGGGTCGCGGGGCAGACTTTCTCCGAGCAGTACTTC.